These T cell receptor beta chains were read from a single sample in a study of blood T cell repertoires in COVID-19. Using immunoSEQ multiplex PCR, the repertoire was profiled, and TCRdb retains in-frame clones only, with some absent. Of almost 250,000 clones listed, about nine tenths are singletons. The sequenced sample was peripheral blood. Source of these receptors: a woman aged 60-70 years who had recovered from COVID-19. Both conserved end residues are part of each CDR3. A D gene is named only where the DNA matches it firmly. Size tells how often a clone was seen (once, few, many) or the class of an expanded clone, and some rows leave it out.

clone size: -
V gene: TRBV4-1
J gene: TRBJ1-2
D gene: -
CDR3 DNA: TGCGCCAGCAGCCAAGTCCAGGGGTATGGCTACACCTTC
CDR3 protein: CASSQVQGYGYTF

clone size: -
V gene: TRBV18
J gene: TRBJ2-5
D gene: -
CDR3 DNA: TGTGCCAGCTCACCTTCCCTAGGAAACGAAGAGACCCAGTACTTC
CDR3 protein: CASSPSLGNEETQYF

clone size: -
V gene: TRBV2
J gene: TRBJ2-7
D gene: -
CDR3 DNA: TGTGCCAGCAGGGAACCCTCGTACGAGCAGTACTTC
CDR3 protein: CASREPSYEQYF

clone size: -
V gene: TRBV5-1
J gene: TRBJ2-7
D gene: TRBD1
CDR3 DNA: TGCGCCAGCAGCTTCCTACCGGACAGGGTCCACGAGCAGTACTTC
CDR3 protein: CASSFLPDRVHEQYF

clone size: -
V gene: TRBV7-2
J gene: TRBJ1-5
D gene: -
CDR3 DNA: TGTGCCAGCAGCCGGGAGGGTTCTCAGCTCCAGCATTTT
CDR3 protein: CASSREGSQLQHF

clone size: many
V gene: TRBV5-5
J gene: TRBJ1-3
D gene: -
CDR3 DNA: TGTGCCAGCAGCCGGACGGGAGGAAACACCATATATTTT
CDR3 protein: CASSRTGGNTIYF

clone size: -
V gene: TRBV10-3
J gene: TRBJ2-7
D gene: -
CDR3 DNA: TGTGCCATCCAGGGTAGCTCCTACGAGCAGTACTTC
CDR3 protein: CAIQGSSYEQYF

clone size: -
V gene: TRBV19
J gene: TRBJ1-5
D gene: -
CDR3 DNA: TGTGCCAGTAATGACAACAGGGTTCAGCCCCAGCATTTT
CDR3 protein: CASNDNRVQPQHF

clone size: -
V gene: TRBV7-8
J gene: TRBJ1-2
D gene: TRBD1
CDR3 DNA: TGTGCCAGCAGCTTAGTACAGGGGGCGGGCTATGGCTACACCTTC
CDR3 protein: CASSLVQGAGYGYTF

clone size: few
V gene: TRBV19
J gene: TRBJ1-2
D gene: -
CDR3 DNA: TGTGCCAGTAGCCCCTGGGGGCCAAACTATGGCTACACCTTC
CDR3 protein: CASSPWGPNYGYTF

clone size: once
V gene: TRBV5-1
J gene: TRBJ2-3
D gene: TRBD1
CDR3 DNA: TGCGCCAGCAGCCGAGGACAGGGCGGGACAGATACGCAGTATTTT
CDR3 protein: CASSRGQGGTDTQYF

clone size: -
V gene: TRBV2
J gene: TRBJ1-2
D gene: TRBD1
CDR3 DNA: TGTGCCAGCAGTTCCCGACAGGGCTATGGCTACACCTTC
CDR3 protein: CASSSRQGYGYTF

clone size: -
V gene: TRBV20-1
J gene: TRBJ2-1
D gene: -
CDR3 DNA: TGCAGTGCTAGTCGGAGGTCATTATTACGGGTGGGCGATGAGCAGTTCTTC
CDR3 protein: CSASRRSLLRVGDEQFF

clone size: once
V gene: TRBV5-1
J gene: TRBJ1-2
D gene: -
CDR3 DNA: TGCGCCAGCAGCTTTGCAGGGCAGTCGATCTCGTCTGGCTACACCTTC
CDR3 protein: CASSFAGQSISSGYTF

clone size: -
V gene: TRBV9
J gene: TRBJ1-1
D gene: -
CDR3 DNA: TGTGCCAGCAGCGTTTTACAGGGATCGGAAGCTTTCTTT
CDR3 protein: CASSVLQGSEAFF

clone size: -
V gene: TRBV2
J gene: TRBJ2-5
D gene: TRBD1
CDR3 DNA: TGTGCCAGCAGTGATTCTAGACAGGGGAAAGAGACCCAGTACTTC
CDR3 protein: CASSDSRQGKETQYF

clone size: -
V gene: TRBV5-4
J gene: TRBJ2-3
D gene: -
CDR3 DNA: TGTGCCAGCAGCTTGATCCCTAGCACAGATACGCAGTATTTT
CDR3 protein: CASSLIPSTDTQYF

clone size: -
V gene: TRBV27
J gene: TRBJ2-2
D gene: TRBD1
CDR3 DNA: TGTGCCAGCAGTTTTAGGGTTGCTGGGACAGGGTCGAGCACCGGGGAGCTGTTTTTT
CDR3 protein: CASSFRVAGTGSSTGELFF

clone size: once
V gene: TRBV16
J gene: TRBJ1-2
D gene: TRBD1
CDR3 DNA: TGTGCCAGCAGCCAATCGCCGGACAGGGGGCGAGGCTACACCTTC
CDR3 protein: CASSQSPDRGRGYTF

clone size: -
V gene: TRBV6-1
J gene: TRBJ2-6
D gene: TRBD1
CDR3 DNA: TGTGCCAGCAGGGAACAGGGGGATCTCTCTGGGGCCAACGTCCTGACTTTC
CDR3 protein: CASREQGDLSGANVLTF

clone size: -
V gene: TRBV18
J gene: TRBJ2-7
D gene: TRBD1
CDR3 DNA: TGTGCCAGCTCACCGGGGACAGGCTACGAGCAGTACTTC
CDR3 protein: CASSPGTGYEQYF

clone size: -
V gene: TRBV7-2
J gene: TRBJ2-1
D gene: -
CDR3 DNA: TGTGCCAGCAGCTTACTTAATGAGCAGTTCTTC
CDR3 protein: CASSLLNEQFF